This TCR beta chain was sequenced for a study of shared clonotypes between healthy human individuals. Study results and limitations: Only blood underwent sampling, and tissue repertoires likely differ.

TCRdb's table, derived via immunoSEQ multiplex PCR, lists solely in-frame clones and lacks some. Of more than 1,200,000 clones listed, 97% to 99% are singletons. Regarding this clone: What it binds is unknown.

This CDR3 contains 13 residues. CDR1 is LNHNV, CDR2 YYDKDF, per germline (reference sequence). Between the trimmed V and J ends, which lost 6 bases and 2 bases, there was a span of 11 bases. The clonotype originates from a man aged 25-45 years in good health. Sequencing used naive CD4+ T cells sorted from blood. Subset here: CD45RA+ positively selected. The chain combines TRBV15 with TRBJ2-7; D tentatively fits TRBD1 or TRBD2 (5 bases each). The CDR3 here is CATSYEGPYEQYF. The CDR3 nucleotides read TGTGCCACCAGTTATGAGGGACCCTACGAGCAGTACTTC.